The 23 T cell receptor beta chains in this list originate from one sample, sequenced in a study of T cell changes during pregnancy in multiple sclerosis. Sequencing used immunoSEQ multiplex PCR; TCRdb keeps in-frame clones, though not all of them. The sample includes over 50,000 clones, 88% of them seen just once. Sequenced material: peripheral blood, taken in the first trimester of pregnancy. The source of these receptors is a female donor with multiple sclerosis, enrolled in a pregnancy study.

This chain uses TRBV5-4 with TRBJ1-4, with D maybe TRBD1 (6 bases). The germline V gene has CDR1 SGHNT and CDR2 YYREEE (reference sequence). Trimming took 3 bases from V and 8 from J, leaving 11 bases between them. CDR3 size: 13 residues. The CDR3 reads CASSSQGYEKLFF. CDR3 in DNA: TGTGCCAGCAGCTCCCAGGGGTACGAAAAACTGTTTTTT.

This clone was detected a few times. This chain links TRBV10-1 with TRBJ2-2, with 10 nucleotides matching TRBD2. The CDR3 sequence is 19 residues long. Germline V gene data show CDR1 as WNHNN and CDR2 as SYGVQD (reference sequence). V lost 2 bases, J lost 5 bases, and 14 bases stayed unmatched. CDR3 region: CASSETTLPGLARTGELFF. CDR3 coding DNA: TGCGCCAGCAGTGAGACCACCTTACCGGGACTAGCGAGGACCGGGGAGCTGTTTTTT.

The genes are TRBV6-6 and TRBJ2-7, with 9 nucleotides matching TRBD1. The J segment lost 4 bases and the V segment lost 6 bases, leaving 7 bases of the junction unmatched. This CDR3 has 14 amino acids. In germline, CDR1 is MNHNY, CDR2 SVGAGI (reference sequence). For the CDR3, the DNA is TGTGCCAGCAGCAAAACAGGGGGCGCTTACGAGCAGTACTTC. Translating it yields CASSKTGGAYEQYF.

The chain uses TRBV4-1 and TRBJ1-1, with D hard to call. Germline V gene lookup returns CDR1 MGHRA and CDR2 YSYEKL. V was trimmed by 4 bases and J by 10 bases, leaving 16 bases between them. The CDR3 runs to 13 residues. The CDR3 sequence is CASSPLPAEGAFF. Written as DNA, the CDR3 is TGCGCCAGCAGCCCTCTCCCGGCGGAGGGAGCTTTCTTT.

The rearrangement uses TRBV5-1 and TRBJ2-1; D call uncertain. Trimming stripped 1 base from V and 6 bases from J, with 14 bases between. CDR1 and CDR2 from the germline V gene are SGHRS and YFSETQ. The CDR3 spans 15 residues. Here the CDR3 reads CASSLYREAFNEQFF. The CDR3 region has the DNA TGCGCCAGCAGCTTGTACCGAGAAGCCTTCAATGAGCAGTTCTTC.

The V and J genes are TRBV6-5 and TRBJ1-1; 9 nucleotides line up with TRBD1. Germline V lookup: CDR1 MNHEY, CDR2 SVGAGI. J lost 5 bases, V lost 0 bases, and 4 bases had no gene match. The CDR3 has 15 residues. As DNA, the CDR3 is TGTGCCAGCAGTTACTCGCGGACAGGGGATACTGAAGCTTTCTTT. This codes for CASSYSRTGDTEAFF.

DNA for the CDR3: TGCGCCAGCAGCCGCCTTACGGGAAGCTCTGGAAACACCATATATTTT. Encoded protein: CASSRLTGSSGNTIYF. The chain couples TRBV4-3 to TRBJ1-3; D is undetermined. V was trimmed by 4 bases and J by 0 bases, leaving 13 bases between them. The CDR3 has 16 amino acids. CDR1 LGHNA and CDR2 YSLEER come from the germline V gene.

The chain recombines TRBV5-1 with TRBJ2-1, with no clear D. CDR3 length equals 15 residues. With 0 bases removed from V and 0 bases from J, the gap between germline ends came to 7 bases. CDR1 and CDR2 from the germline V gene are SGHRS and YFSETQ. The CDR3 here is CASSLGQVSYNEQFF. The CDR3, as DNA: TGCGCCAGCAGCTTGGGGCAGGTCTCCTACAATGAGCAGTTCTTC. Variable domain in full (rest from reference TRBV5-1 and TRBJ2-1): KAGVTQTPRYLIKTRGQQVTLSCSPISGHRSVSWYQQTPGQGLQFLFEYFSETQRNKGNFPGRFSGRQFSNSRSEMNVSTLELGDSALYLCASSLGQVSYNEQFFGPGTRLTVL.

The V call is TRBV9, the J call TRBJ2-3; possible D gene TRBD1, 5 bases. The germline V and J ends were trimmed by 0 bases and 4 bases, with 9 bases remaining between them. Looked up from germline, CDR1 is SGDLS and CDR2 is YYNGEE. The CDR3 runs 14 residues. The CDR3 DNA sequence: TGTGCCAGCAGCGTAGCGGTGGGGCCAGATACGCAGTATTTT. It encodes CASSVAVGPDTQYF.

V usage is TRBV28 and J usage is TRBJ2-7; 13 nucleotides align to TRBD2. From germline, CDR1 is MDHEN and CDR2 SYDVKM. V lost 7 bases and J lost 6; bases outside the gene matches: 27. CDR3 length: 21 amino acids. CDR3 protein: CASTMTGFPGLAGSRGIEQYF. The CDR3 DNA is TGTGCCAGCACTATGACAGGGTTTCCGGGACTAGCGGGGTCCAGAGGTATCGAGCAGTACTTC.

The chain couples TRBV13 to TRBJ2-7; D unclear. Looked up from germline, CDR1 is PRHDT and CDR2 is FYEKMQ (reference sequence). The CDR3 has 13 amino acids. Trimming pared 1 base from V and 2 bases from J, leaving 6 bases between. The CDR3 DNA reads TGTGCCAGCAGCTTAGACAAGACCTACGAGCAGTACTTC. The encoded protein is CASSLDKTYEQYF.

The V and J genes are TRBV28 and TRBJ1-5; 8 bases fit TRBD1. This CDR3 is 16 amino acids long. Germline values: CDR1 MDHEN, CDR2 SYDVKM. J gave up 7 bases and V 3 bases, and 11 bases lay outside the gene matches. The CDR3 DNA reads as TGTGCCAGCAGTTTTTTGAAGCAGGGGGCCGGACAGCCCCAGCATTTT. Protein: CASSFLKQGAGQPQHF.

This rearrangement joins TRBV28 to TRBJ2-1; 11 bases fit TRBD2. The germline V gene has CDR1 MDHEN and CDR2 SYDVKM. The ends lost 7 bases at V and 10 bases at J; junction bases unmatched: 15. The CDR3 has 16 amino acids. CDR3 amino acids: CASTPSLAGGRAEQFF. The CDR3 nucleotides read TGTGCCAGCACCCCCTCGTTAGCGGGAGGGCGAGCAGAGCAGTTCTTC.

This chain uses TRBV6-7 with TRBJ2-7, with TRBD1 identical over 7 bases. TRBV6-7 has ORF status, its function being uncertain. Trimming removed 2 bases from V and 4 bases from J; junction bases left unmatched: 11. This CDR3 spans 16 amino acids. CDR3 sequence reads: CASSYLPTGSRYEQYF. The CDR3 DNA reads as TGTGCCAGCAGTTACCTCCCGACAGGGTCTCGATACGAGCAGTACTTC.

This clone was seen only a few times. This rearrangement joins TRBV28 to TRBJ1-1, with D maybe TRBD1 (5 bases). This CDR3 contains 12 residues. Germline V CDR1 and CDR2: MDHEN, SYDVKM. Trimming stripped 5 bases from V and 4 bases from J, with 8 bases between. CDR3 in DNA: TGTGCCAGCAGTGTCAGGGCCACTGAAGCTTTCTTT. Protein: CASSVRATEAFF.

The chain couples TRBV30 to TRBJ1-2; TRBD1 matches 7 bases. Unmatched junction bases numbered 5, after V lost 8 bases and J lost 5 bases. Germline assignment: CDR1 GTSNPN and CDR2 SVGIG (reference sequence). The CDR3 is 11 amino acids. Here the CDR3 reads CAEGAYYGYTF. CDR3 DNA: TGTGCCGAGGGGGCGTATTATGGCTACACCTTC.

This chain links TRBV12-5 with TRBJ2-7, with 9 nucleotides matching TRBD1. Germline assignment: CDR1 LGHNT and CDR2 FRNRAP. The ends lost 6 bases at V and 5 bases at J; junction bases unmatched: 11. CDR3 length equals 15 residues. The CDR3, as DNA: TGTGCTAGTGGGATCGAGACAGGGGGTAAGGACGAGCAGTACTTC. This sequence encodes CASGIETGGKDEQYF.

The chain joins TRBV5-1 to TRBJ2-2; TRBD1 is a possible D gene (5 bases). CDR1 and CDR2 (germline): SGHRS, YFSETQ. The length of the CDR3 is 16 residues. V was pared by 4 bases and J by 4 bases, with 17 bases between. The DNA of the CDR3 is TGCGCCAGCAGCCGGACATGGGGTTTGGGCACCGGGGAGCTGTTTTTT. It codes for CASSRTWGLGTGELFF.

The genes are TRBV10-3 and TRBJ2-5; 12 nucleotides align to TRBD2. The ends lost 4 bases at V and 4 bases at J; junction bases unmatched: 4. The CDR3 is 15 residues long. The germline V gene encodes CDR1 ENHRY and CDR2 SYGVKD. DNA for the CDR3: TGTGCCATCAGTGTGGCTAGCGGGAGGGGAGAGACCCAGTACTTC. Its protein product is CAISVASGRGETQYF.

The chain employs TRBV5-1 and TRBJ2-7, with 13 bases identical to TRBD2. CDR3 length: 17 residues. V shed 0 bases, J shed 3 bases, and the junction held 6 bases outside the gene matches. The germline V gene has CDR1 SGHRS and CDR2 YFSETQ. The CDR3 nucleotides are TGCGCCAGCAGCTTGGTGTCCGGGACTAGCGGGAACTACGAGCAGTACTTC. Translation: CASSLVSGTSGNYEQYF.

In this sample, this clone turned up a few times. The CDR3 loop reads CASSFQDRKDNEQFF. Written as DNA, the CDR3 is TGCGCCAGCAGCTTTCAGGACAGGAAAGACAATGAGCAGTTCTTC. The V gene is TRBV5-1, the J gene TRBJ2-1; 7 bases are shared with TRBD1. Germline loops: CDR1 SGHRS, CDR2 YFSETQ. The CDR3 is made up of 15 amino acids. V gave up 2 bases and J gave up 5 bases; unmatched junction bases: 7.

The rearrangement joins TRBV5-4 to TRBJ2-3; 13 bases fit TRBD2. Germline CDR1 is SGHNT and CDR2 is YYREEE (reference sequence). V gave up 0 bases and J gave up 2 bases; unmatched junction bases: 3. CDR3 length equals 17 residues. CDR3 sequence reads: CASSLAGLAGFTDTQYF. The CDR3, as DNA: TGTGCCAGCAGCTTGGCGGGACTAGCGGGATTCACAGATACGCAGTATTTT.

The rearrangement links TRBV15 to TRBJ1-3; tentative D call: TRBD1 (5 bases). The germline V gene has CDR1 LNHNV and CDR2 YYDKDF (reference sequence). CDR3 length: 16 residues. V gave up 0 bases and J gave up 4 bases, with 13 bases separating them. CDR3 region: CATSRDISGSGNTIYF. CDR3 in DNA: TGTGCCACCAGCAGAGATATTTCAGGGTCAGGAAACACCATATATTTT.